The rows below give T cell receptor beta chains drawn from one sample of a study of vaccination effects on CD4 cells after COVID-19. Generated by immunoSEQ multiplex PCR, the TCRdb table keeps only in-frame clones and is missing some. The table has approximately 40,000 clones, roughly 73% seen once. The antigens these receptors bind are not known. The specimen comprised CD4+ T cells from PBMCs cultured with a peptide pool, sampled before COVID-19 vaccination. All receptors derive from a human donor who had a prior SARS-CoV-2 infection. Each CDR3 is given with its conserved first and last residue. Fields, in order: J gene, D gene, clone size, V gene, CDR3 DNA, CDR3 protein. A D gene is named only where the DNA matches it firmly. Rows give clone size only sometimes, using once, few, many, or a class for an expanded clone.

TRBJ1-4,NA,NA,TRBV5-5,TGTGCCAGCAGCTTGGGACCGATTAATGAAAAACTGTTTTTT,CASSLGPINEKLFF
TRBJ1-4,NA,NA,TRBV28,TGTGCCAGCAGTTTTCGGGGGACTAATGAAAAACTGTTTTTT,CASSFRGTNEKLFF
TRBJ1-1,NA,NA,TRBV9,TGTGCCAGCAGCGTAATGTCGGAGGGAGGCACTGAAGCTTTCTTT,CASSVMSEGGTEAFF
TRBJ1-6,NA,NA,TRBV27,TGTGCCAGCAGTTCGCCTTCTACAGAACCAAATTCACCCCTCCACTTT,CASSSPSTEPNSPLHF
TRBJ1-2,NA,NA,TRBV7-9,TGTGCCAGCAGCTTCAGACAGCTCTATGGCTACACCTTC,CASSFRQLYGYTF
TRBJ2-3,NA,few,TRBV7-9,TGTGCCAGCAGCTTCGGGACTAGCACAGATACGCAGTATTTT,CASSFGTSTDTQYF
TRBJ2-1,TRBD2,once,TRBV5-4,TGTGCCAGCAGCCCGGGACTAGCGGACAATGAGCAGTTCTTC,CASSPGLADNEQFF
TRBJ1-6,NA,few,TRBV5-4,TGTGCCAGCAGCCCCGGGCAAGGTTCACCCCTCCACTTT,CASSPGQGSPLHF
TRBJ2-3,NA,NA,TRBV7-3,TGTGCCAGCAGCTTACGAGGGCGGGCCGATGAGGATACGCAGTATTTT,CASSLRGRADEDTQYF
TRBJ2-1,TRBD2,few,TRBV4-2,TGTGCCAGCAGCCCCACTAGCGGGAGGGTAGACCACTCCTACAATGAGCAGTTCTTC,CASSPTSGRVDHSYNEQFF
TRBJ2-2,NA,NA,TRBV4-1,TGCGCCAGCAGCCACGACCGACCGGACACCGGGGAGCTGTTTTTT,CASSHDRPDTGELFF
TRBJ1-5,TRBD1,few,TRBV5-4,TGTGCCAGCAGTGGGACAGGGAGGTATATATTTCAGCCCCAGCATTTT,CASSGTGRYIFQPQHF
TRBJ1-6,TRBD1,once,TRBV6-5,TGTGCCAGCAGTTCCAGGGGGGGTCAGAATTCACCCCTCCACTTT,CASSSRGGQNSPLHF
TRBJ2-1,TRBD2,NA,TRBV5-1,TGCGCCAGCAGCCCAGGGACTAGCGGGACCTACAATGAGCAGTTCTTC,CASSPGTSGTYNEQFF
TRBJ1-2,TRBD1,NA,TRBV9,TGTGCCAGCAGCGTCGGAGGAGGGGACAGGGGGTTCGGCTACACCTTC,CASSVGGGDRGFGYTF
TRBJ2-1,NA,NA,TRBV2,TGTGCCAGCAGTACAACCAGCGACAATGAGCAGTTCTTC,CASSTTSDNEQFF
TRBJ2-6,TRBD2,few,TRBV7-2,TGTGCCAGCAGCCAACCTAGCGGGAGGTTTGGGGCCAACGTCCTGACTTTC,CASSQPSGRFGANVLTF
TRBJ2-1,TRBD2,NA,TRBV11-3,TGTGCCAGCAGCCCGAAGAAAACGGGGGGGCCTCACAATGAGCAGTTCTTC,CASSPKKTGGPHNEQFF
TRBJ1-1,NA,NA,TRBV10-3,TGTGCCATCAGTGATTTAGGCAGGAACACTGAAGCTTTCTTT,CAISDLGRNTEAFF
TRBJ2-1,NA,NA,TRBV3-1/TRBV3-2,TGTGCCAGCAGCCAAGATCTGGTATACAATGAGCAGTTCTTC,CASSQDLVYNEQFF
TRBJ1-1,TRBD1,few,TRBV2,TGTGCCAGCCTACGTGACAGGGTAGCCACTGAAGCTTTCTTT,CASLRDRVATEAFF
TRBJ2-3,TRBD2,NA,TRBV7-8,TGTGCCAGCAGCCCGAGGACTAGCGGGGGAACAGATACGCAGTATTTT,CASSPRTSGGTDTQYF
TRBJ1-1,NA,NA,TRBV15,TGTGCCACCAGCAGAGCGAGGTCGGCGGCTTTCTTT,CATSRARSAAFF
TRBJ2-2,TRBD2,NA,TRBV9,TGTGCCAGCAGCCCGGCGGGACTAGCGGGGGGGCTGACCGGGGAGCTGTTTTTT,CASSPAGLAGGLTGELFF
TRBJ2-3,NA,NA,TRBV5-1,TGCGCCAGCAGCAATCCTAGCTCTAGCACAGATACGCAGTATTTT,CASSNPSSSTDTQYF
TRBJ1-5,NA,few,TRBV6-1,TGTGCCAGCAGTGAAAGGCAGGGCGGGGGTGAGCCCCAGCATTTT,CASSERQGGGEPQHF
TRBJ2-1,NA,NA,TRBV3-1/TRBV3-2,TGTGCCAGCAGCCAATTCTTTTTTGTTGATGAGCAGTTCTTC,CASSQFFFVDEQFF
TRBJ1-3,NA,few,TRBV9,TGTGCCAGCACCCCAAGCGGACAGTCTGGAAACACCATATATTTT,CASTPSGQSGNTIYF
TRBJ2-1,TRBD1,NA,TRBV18,TGTGCCAGCTCACCCTTAGGGACAGTCTCCTACAATGAGCAGTTCTTC,CASSPLGTVSYNEQFF
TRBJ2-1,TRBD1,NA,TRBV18,TGTGCCAGCTCACGGCAGGGGGCATACAATGAGCAGTTCTTC,CASSRQGAYNEQFF
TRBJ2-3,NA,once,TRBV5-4,TGTGCCAGCAGCTTGGAGACAGGAGGGGATACGCAGTATTTT,CASSLETGGDTQYF
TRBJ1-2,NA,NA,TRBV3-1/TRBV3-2,TGTGCCAGCAGCCGAAGACCTACCGCCCCGATAGCTAACTATGGCTACACCTTC,CASSRRPTAPIANYGYTF
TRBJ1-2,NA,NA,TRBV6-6,TGTGCCAGTTCGACCGATGGCTACACCTTC,CASSTDGYTF
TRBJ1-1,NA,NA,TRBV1,TGCACCAGCAGCCGTAACGACAGGGTATCCACTGAAGCTTTCTTT,CTSSRNDRVSTEAFF
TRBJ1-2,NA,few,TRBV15,TGTGCCACCAGCAGAGGCAGTTATGGCTACACCTTC,CATSRGSYGYTF
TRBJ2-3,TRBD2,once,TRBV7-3,TGTGCCAGCAAGGCGGGGGGTAGCACAGATACGCAGTATTTT,CASKAGGSTDTQYF